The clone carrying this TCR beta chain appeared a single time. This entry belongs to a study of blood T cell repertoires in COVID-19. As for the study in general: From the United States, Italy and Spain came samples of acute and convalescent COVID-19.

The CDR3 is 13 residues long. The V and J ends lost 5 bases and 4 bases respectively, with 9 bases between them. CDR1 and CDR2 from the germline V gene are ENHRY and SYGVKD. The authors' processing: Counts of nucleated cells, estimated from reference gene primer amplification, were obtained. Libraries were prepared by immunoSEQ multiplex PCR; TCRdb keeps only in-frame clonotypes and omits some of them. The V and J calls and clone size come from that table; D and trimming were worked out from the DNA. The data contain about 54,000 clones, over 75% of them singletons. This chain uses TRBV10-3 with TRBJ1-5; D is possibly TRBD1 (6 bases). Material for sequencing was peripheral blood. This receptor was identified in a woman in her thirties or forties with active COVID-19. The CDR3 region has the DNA TGTGCCATCAGTCAACAGGGTAATCAGCCCCAGCATTTT. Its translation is CAISQQGNQPQHF.